The source of this TCR beta chain is a study of blood T cell repertoires in COVID-19. As for the study in general: Samples of COVID-19 (acute and convalescent) were obtained from the United States, Italy and Spain.

V lost 5 bases and J lost 1, with 12 bases in between. Germline CDR1 MDHEN, CDR2 SYDVKM. CDR3 length: 14 amino acids. Enrolled during active infection, Seattle patients were then followed longitudinally. As handled by the study authors: Reference gene primer amplification yielded estimated nucleated cell counts. Assay used: immunoSEQ multiplex PCR; TCRdb lists only in-frame clones, some missing. Clone size and the V and J calls come from that table; the DNA yielded D and trimming. Among fewer than 200,000 clones listed, approximately 91% were seen once. V gene TRBV28 combines with J gene TRBJ2-7, with a weak D call TRBD1 (6 bases). The TCR was taken from a man in his late teens or twenties with COVID-19, enrolled during active disease. Material: peripheral blood. DNA of the CDR3: TGTGCCAGCAGTCCTACAGGGCTTTCCTACGAGCAGTACTTC. It specifies CASSPTGLSYEQYF. The variable domain in full, completed from reference TRBV28 and TRBJ2-7, reads DVKVTQSSRYLVKRTGEKVFLECVQDMDHENMFWYRQDPGLGLRLIYFSYDVKMKEKGDIPEGYSVSREKKERFSLILESASTNQTSMYLCASSPTGLSYEQYFGPGTRLTVT.